One sample yielded the 3 T cell receptor beta chains listed below, sequenced in a study of blood T cell repertoires in COVID-19. The method was immunoSEQ multiplex PCR; TCRdb's version includes in-frame clones alone and lacks a portion of them. The sample carries about 310,000 clones, about nine tenths recorded once. The sequenced material came from peripheral blood. The receptors come from a man aged 45-60 years with active or convalescent COVID-19.

The J gene is TRBJ2-2, the V gene TRBV7-3; 9 nucleotides agree with TRBD2. There are 16 residues in the CDR3. Germline V lookup: CDR1 SGHTA, CDR2 FQGTGA. Trimming cost V 1 base and J 2 bases; bases outside gene matches: 2. The CDR3 DNA reads TGTGCCAGCAGCTTAAGACTAGCGGTCAACACCGGGGAGCTGTTTTTT. Amino acids: CASSLRLAVNTGELFF.

This clone has only a few counts. V is TRBV7-2 and J is TRBJ1-5; maybe TRBD1 (6 bases). Germline V gene lookup returns CDR1 SGHTA and CDR2 FQGNSA. V was clipped by 6 bases and J by 0 bases, with 9 bases between them. The CDR3 totals 14 residues. The CDR3 nucleotides are TGTGCCAGCAGTTGGGACAATAGCAATCAGCCCCAGCATTTT. This sequence encodes CASSWDNSNQPQHF.

This chain joins TRBV28 and TRBJ1-1; D not certain. Trimming removed 1 base at V and 8 bases at J, with 5 bases between. Germline V gene lookup returns CDR1 MDHEN and CDR2 SYDVKM. The CDR3 contains 11 residues. The CDR3 DNA reads as TGTGCCAGCAGTTTATTACACGAAGCTTTCTTT. Translation: CASSLLHEAFF.